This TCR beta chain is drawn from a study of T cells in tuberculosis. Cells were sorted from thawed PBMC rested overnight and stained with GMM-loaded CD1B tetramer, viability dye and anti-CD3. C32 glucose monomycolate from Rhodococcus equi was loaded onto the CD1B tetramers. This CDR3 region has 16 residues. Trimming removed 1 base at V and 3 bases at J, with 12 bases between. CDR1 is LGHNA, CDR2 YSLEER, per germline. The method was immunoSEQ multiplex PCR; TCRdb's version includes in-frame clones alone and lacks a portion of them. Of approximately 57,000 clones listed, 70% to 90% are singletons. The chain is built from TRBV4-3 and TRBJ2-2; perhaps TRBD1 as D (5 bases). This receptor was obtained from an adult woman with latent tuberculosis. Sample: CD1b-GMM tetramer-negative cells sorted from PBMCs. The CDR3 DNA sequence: TGCGCCAGCAGCCAAGTTCCCCCAGGGTACACCGGGGAGCTGTTTTTT. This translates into CASSQVPPGYTGELFF.